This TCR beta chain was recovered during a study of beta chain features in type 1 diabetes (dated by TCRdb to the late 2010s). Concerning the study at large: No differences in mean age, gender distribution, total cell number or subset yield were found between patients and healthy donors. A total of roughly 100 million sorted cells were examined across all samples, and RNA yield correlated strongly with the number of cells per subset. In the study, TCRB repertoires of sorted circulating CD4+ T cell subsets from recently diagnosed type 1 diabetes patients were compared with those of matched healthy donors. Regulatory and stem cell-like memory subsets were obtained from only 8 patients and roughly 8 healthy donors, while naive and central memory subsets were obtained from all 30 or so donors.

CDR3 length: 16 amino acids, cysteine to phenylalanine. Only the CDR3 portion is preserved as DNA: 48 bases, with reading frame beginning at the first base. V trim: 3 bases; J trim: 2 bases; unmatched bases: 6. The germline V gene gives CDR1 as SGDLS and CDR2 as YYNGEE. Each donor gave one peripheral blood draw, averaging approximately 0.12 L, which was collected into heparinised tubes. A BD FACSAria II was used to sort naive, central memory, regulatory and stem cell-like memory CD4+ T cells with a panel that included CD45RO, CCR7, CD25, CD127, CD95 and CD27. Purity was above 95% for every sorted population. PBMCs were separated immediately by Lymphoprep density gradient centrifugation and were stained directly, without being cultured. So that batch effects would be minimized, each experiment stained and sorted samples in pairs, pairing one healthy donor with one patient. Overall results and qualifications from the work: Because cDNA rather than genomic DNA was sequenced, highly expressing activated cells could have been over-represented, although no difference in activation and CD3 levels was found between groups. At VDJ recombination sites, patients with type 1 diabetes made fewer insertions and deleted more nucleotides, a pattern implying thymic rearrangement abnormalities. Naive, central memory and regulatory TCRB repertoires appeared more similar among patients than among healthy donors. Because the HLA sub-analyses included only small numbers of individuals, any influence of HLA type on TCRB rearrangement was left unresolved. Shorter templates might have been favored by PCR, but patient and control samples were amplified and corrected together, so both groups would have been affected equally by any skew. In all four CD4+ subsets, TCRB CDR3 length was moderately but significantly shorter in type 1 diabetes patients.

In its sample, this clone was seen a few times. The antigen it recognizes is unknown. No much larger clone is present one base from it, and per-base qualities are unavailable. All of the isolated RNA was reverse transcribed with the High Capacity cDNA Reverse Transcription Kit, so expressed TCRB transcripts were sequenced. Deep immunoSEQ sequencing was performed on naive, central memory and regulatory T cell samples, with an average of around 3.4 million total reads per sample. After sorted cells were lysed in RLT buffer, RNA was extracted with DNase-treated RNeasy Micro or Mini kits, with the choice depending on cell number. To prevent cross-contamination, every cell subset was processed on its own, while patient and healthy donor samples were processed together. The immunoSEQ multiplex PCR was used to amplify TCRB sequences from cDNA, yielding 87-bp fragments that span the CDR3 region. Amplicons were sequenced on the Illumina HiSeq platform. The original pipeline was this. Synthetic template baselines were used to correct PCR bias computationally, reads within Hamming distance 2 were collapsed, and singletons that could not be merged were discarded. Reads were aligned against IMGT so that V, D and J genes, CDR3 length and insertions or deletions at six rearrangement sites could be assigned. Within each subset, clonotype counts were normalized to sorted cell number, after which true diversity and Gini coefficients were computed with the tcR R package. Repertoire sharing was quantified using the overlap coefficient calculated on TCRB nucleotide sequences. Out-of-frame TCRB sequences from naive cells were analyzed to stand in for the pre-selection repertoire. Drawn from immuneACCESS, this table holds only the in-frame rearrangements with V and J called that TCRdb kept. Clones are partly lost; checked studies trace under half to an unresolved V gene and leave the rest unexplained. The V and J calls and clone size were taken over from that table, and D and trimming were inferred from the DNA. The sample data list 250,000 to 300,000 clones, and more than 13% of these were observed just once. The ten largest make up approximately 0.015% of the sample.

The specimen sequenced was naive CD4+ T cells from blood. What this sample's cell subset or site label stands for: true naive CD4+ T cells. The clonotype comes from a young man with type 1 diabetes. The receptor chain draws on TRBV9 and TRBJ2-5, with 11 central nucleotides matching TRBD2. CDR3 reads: CASSEFSGRGQETQYF. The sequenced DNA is TGTGCCAGCAGCGAGTTTAGCGGGAGGGGGCAAGAGACCCAGTACTTC.